This TCR beta chain was found in a study of response to subunit inactivated influenza vaccine. Findings of the study overall: Few new T cells, the authors suggested, are recruited by each seasonal influenza vaccination.

This clonotype has a count of ten or more. The antigen remains undetermined. Deletions cut 7 bases from V and 7 bases from J, with 13 bases between. Germline V CDR1 and CDR2: SQVTM, ANQGSEA. The CDR3 is 11 amino acids. TCRdb re-analysed the RT-PCR reads in MiXCR, keeping a single row per CDR3 protein. The sample carries a few hundred thousand distinct CDR3 sequences, 9.5% to 15% recorded once. This clonotype was obtained from a man aged 50-60 years who received an inactivated influenza vaccine. Source: non-naive T cells sorted from PBMCs, taken about 14 days before vaccination. V usage is TRBV29-1 and J usage is TRBJ2-5, with a possible D match to TRBD2 (6 bases). This CDR3 reads CSAGEEGTQYF. The CDR3 region has the DNA TGCAGCGCTGGAGAGGAGGGGACCCAGTACTTC.